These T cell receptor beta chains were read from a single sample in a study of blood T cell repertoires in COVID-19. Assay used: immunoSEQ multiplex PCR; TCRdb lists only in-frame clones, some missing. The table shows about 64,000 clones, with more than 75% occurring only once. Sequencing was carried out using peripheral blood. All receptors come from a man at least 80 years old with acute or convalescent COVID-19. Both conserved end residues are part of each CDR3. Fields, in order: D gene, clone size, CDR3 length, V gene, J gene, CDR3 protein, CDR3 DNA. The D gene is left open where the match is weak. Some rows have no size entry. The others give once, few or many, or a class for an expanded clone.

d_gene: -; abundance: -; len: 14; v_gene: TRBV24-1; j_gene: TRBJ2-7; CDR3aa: CATSDGGIGDEQYF; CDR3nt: TGTGCCACCAGTGACGGGGGTATCGGCGACGAGCAGTACTTC
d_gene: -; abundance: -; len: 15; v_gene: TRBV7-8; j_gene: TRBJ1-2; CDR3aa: CASSSRGDGFSGYTF; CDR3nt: TGTGCCAGCAGTAGTCGGGGGGATGGGTTTAGTGGCTACACCTTC
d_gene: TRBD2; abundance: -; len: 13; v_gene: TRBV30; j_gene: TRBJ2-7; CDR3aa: CAWSVGGRKEQYF; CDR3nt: TGTGCCTGGAGTGTAGGCGGGAGGAAAGAGCAGTACTTC
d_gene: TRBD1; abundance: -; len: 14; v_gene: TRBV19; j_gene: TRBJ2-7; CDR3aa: CASSIDRGRYEQYF; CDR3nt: TGTGCCAGTAGTATAGACAGGGGGCGATACGAGCAGTACTTC
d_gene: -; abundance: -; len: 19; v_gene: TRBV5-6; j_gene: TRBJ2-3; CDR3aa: CASSFGFAGLPTSTDTQYF; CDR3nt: TGTGCCAGCAGCTTCGGCTTCGCAGGACTACCAACTAGCACAGATACGCAGTATTTT
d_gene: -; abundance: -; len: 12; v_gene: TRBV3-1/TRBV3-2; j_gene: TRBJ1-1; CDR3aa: CASSHNGREAFF; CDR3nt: TGTGCCAGCAGCCATAACGGTCGGGAAGCTTTCTTT
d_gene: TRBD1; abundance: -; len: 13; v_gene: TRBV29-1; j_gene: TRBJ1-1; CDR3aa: CSARDSTNTEAFF; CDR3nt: TGCAGCGCTCGGGACAGCACAAACACTGAAGCTTTCTTT
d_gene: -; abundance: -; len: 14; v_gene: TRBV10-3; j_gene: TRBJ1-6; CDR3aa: CAISERVPNSPLHF; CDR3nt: TGTGCCATCAGTGAAAGAGTCCCTAATTCACCCCTCCACTTT
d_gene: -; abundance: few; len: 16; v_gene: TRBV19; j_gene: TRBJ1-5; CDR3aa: CASSTPYPGINQPQHF; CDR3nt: TGTGCCAGTAGTACGCCGTACCCAGGGATCAATCAGCCCCAGCATTTT
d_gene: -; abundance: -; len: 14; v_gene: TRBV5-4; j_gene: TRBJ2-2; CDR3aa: CASSFDSNTGELFF; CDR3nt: TGTGCCAGCAGCTTCGACTCGAACACCGGGGAGCTGTTTTTT
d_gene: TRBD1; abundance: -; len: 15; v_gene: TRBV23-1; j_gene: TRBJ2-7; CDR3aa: CASSQKTGRVYEQYF; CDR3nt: TGCGCCAGCAGTCAAAAGACAGGGAGAGTATACGAGCAGTACTTC
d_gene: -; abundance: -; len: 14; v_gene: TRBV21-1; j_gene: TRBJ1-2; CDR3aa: CASTFRGENYGYTF; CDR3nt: TGTGCCAGCACCTTCAGGGGGGAAAACTATGGCTACACCTTC
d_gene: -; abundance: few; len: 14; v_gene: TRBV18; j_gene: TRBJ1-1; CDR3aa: CASSPREANTEAFF; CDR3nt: TGTGCCAGCTCACCCCGTGAAGCGAACACTGAAGCTTTCTTT
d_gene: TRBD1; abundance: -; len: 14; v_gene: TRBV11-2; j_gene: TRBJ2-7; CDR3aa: CASSYGTGNYEQYF; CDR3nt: TGTGCCAGCAGCTACGGGACAGGTAACTACGAGCAGTACTTC
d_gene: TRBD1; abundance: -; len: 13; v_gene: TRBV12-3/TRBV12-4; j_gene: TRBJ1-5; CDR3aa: CASSSDRGKAQHF; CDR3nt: TGTGCCAGCAGCTCGGACAGGGGTAAGGCCCAGCATTTT
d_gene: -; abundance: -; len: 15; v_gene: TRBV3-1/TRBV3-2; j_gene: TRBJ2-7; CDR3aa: CASSQAPRIPYEQYF; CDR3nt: TGTGCCAGCAGCCAAGCCCCCAGGATACCCTACGAGCAGTACTTC
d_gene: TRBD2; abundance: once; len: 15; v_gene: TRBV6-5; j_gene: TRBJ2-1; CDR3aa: CASSTSGPVYNEQFF; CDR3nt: TGTGCCAGCAGCACTAGCGGCCCGGTCTACAATGAGCAGTTCTTC
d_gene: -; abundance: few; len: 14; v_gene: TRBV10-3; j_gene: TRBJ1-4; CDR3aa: CAIRSDRDNEKLFF; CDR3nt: TGTGCCATCAGATCCGACAGAGATAATGAAAAACTGTTTTTT
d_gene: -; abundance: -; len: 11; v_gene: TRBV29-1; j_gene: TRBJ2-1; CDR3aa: CSVESVDEQFF; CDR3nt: TGCAGCGTTGAATCGGTCGATGAGCAGTTCTTC
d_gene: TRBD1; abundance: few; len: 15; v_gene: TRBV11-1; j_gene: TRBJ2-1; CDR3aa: CASSSGQGARNEQFF; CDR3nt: TGTGCCAGCAGCTCAGGACAGGGGGCGCGGAATGAGCAGTTCTTC
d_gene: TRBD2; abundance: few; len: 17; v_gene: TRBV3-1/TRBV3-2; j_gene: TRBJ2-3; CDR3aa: CASSRYDSGRRADTQYF; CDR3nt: TGTGCCAGCAGTCGATATGATAGCGGGAGGAGGGCAGATACGCAGTATTTT
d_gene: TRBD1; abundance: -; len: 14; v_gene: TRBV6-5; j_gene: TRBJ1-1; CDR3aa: CASSYNLRDREAFF; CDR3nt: TGTGCCAGCAGTTACAACCTCCGGGACAGAGAAGCTTTCTTT
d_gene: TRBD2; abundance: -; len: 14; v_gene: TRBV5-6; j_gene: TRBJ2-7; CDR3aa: CASSPGRQYNEQYF; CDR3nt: TGTGCCAGCAGCCCCGGGAGGCAGTACAACGAGCAGTACTTC
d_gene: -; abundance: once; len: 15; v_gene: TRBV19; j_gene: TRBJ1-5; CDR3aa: CASSIGGYYNQPQHF; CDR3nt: TGTGCCAGTAGTATTGGAGGTTATTACAATCAGCCCCAGCATTTT
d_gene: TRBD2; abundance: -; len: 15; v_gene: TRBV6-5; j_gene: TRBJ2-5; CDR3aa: CASSSPTSGVETQYF; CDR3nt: TGTGCCAGCAGTTCCCCTACTAGCGGGGTTGAGACCCAGTACTTC
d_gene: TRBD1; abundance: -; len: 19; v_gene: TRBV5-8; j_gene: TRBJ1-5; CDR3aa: CASSGLTGAMSDSNQPQHF; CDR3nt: TGTGCCAGCAGCGGATTGACAGGGGCTATGTCGGATAGCAATCAGCCCCAGCATTTT
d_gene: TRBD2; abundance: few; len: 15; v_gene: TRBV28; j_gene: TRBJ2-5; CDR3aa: CASSLLLGGGETQYF; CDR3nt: TGTGCCAGCAGTTTACTACTCGGCGGGGGGGAGACCCAGTACTTC
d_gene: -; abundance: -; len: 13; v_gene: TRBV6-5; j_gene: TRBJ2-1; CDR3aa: CASSQRSGVAGVF; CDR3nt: TGTGCCAGCAGCCAAAGATCCGGGGTCGCCGGGGTCTTC
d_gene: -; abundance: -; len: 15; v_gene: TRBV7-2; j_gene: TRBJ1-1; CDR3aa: CASSPIQGLDTEAFF; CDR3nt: TGTGCCAGCAGCCCGATACAGGGATTGGACACTGAAGCTTTCTTT
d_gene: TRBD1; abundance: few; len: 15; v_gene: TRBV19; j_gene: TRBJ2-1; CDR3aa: CASKPGQGISNEQFF; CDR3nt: TGTGCCAGTAAGCCGGGACAGGGTATTTCGAATGAGCAGTTCTTC